A selection of T cell receptor beta chains follows, all from one sample in a study of early stage breast cancer tumors. This table comes from immunoSEQ multiplex PCR, and its TCRdb copy is limited to in-frame clones, with some not included. The sample has about 63,000 clones; 60% to 85% are singletons. Specimen: blood. The receptors were gathered from a person aged 30-39 years with breast cancer. Each CDR3 is given with its conserved first and last residue.

>TRBV5-1
CASSWRLAGGDLDTQYF
>TRBV19
CASSIPPGSGYTF
>TRBV13
CASSSGTSGRIYNEQFF
>TRBV7-2
CASSLDSGQTYEQYF
>TRBV5-6
CASSDSLVGAYNEQFF
>TRBV19
CASSTGQVTNIQYF
>TRBV4-3
CASSQQLSTLNIQYF
>TRBV19
CASSTDGATNEKLFF
>TRBV10-1
CASSESNRVLTF
>TRBV27
CASSLLGTNEKLFF
>TRBV2
CASSVQGNTGELFF
>TRBV7-9
CASSPGAGGRTNEKLFF
>TRBV5-1
CASSLGGRENTEAFF